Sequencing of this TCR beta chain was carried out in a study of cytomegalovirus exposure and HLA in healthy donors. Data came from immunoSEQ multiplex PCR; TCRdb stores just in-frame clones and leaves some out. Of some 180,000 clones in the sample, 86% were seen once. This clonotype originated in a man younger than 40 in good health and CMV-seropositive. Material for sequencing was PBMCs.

CDR3 region: CASSQVPLGGYTF. The CDR3 DNA sequence: TGCGCCAGCAGCCAAGTTCCCCTTGGGGGCTACACCTTC. The chain has TRBV4-1 and TRBJ1-2; D gene unclear. This CDR3 region has 13 residues. Trimming cost V 1 base and J 8 bases, with 11 bases left between them. CDR1 is MGHRA, CDR2 YSYEKL, per germline.